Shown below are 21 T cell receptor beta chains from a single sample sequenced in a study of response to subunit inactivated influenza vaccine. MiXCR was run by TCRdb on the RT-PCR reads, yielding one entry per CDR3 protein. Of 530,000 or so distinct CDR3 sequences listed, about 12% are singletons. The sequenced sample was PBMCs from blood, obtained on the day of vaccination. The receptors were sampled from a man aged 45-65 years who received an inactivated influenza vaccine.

CDR3 in DNA: TGCGCCAGCAGCCAAGATCCCCCTGGGACCCACCAAGAGACCCAGTACTTC. Translated, it gives CASSQDPPGTHQETQYF. V and J are TRBV4-3 and TRBJ2-5, with D perhaps matching TRBD1 or TRBD2 (5 bases each). The CDR3 spans 17 residues. V shed 0 bases and J shed 0 bases, with 14 bases lying between them. Germline-derived CDR1 and CDR2 are LGHNA and YSLEER.

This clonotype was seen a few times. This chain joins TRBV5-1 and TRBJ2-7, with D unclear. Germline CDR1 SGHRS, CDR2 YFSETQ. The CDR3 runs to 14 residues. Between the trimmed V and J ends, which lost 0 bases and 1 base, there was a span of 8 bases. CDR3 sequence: CASSLEAQSYEQYF. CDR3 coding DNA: TGCGCCAGCAGCTTGGAGGCACAGTCCTACGAGCAGTACTTC.

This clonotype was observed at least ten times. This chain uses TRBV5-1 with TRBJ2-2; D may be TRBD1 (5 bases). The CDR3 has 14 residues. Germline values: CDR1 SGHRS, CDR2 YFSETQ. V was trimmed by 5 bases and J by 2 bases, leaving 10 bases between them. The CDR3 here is CASRLGQNTGELFF. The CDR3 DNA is TGCGCCAGCAGACTTGGACAAAACACCGGGGAGCTGTTTTTT.

The CDR3 bases are TGTGCCATCAGGGCCGGAGACAGAAACACAGATACGCAGTATTTT. Translating gives CAIRAGDRNTDTQYF. The chain employs TRBV10-3 and TRBJ2-3, with D possibly matching TRBD1 (5 bases). Per germline, CDR1 ENHRY and CDR2 SYGVKD. The CDR3 spans 15 residues. With 6 bases removed from V and 2 bases from J, the gap between germline ends came to 15 bases.

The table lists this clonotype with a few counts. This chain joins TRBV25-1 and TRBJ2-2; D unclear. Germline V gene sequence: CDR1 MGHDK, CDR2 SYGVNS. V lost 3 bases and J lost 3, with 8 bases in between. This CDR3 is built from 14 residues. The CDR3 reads CASSDGGYTGELFF. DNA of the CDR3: TGTGCCAGCAGTGACGGCGGCTACACCGGGGAGCTGTTTTTT.

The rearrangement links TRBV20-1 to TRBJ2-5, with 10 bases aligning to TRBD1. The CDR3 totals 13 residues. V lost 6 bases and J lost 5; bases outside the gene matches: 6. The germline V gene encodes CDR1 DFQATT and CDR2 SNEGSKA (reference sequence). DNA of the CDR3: TGCAGTGCCCCGGACAGGGGGTTGGAGACCCAGTACTTC. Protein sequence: CSAPDRGLETQYF.

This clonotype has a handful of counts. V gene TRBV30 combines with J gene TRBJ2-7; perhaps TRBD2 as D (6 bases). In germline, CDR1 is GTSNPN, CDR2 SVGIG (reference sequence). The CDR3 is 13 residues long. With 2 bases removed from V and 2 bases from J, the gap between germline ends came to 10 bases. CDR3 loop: CAWSRGGPYEQYF. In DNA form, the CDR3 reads TGTGCCTGGAGTCGGGGAGGACCCTACGAGCAGTACTTC.

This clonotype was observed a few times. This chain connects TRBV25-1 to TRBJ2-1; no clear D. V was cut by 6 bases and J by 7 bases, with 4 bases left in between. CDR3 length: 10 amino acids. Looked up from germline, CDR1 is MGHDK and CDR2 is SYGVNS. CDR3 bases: TGTGCCAGCAGGCTGAATGAGCAGTTCTTC. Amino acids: CASRLNEQFF.

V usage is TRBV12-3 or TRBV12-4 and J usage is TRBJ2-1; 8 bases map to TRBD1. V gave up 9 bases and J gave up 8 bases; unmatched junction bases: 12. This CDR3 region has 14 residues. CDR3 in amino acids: CARSKTGGRYEQFF. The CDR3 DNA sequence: TGTGCCAGAAGTAAAACAGGGGGTAGGTATGAGCAGTTCTTC.

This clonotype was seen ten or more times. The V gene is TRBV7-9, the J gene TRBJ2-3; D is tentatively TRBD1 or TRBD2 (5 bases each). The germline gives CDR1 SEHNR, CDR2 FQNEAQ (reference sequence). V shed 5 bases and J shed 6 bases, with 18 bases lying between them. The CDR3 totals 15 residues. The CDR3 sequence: CASSALASGTDTQYF. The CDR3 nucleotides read TGTGCCAGCAGCGCGCTAGCATCGGGGACGGATACGCAGTATTTT.

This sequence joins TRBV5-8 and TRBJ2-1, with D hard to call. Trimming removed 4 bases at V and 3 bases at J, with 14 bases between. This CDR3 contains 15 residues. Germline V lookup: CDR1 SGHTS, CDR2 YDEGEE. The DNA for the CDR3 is TGTGCCAGCAGCCTTCAAGCGTCCCTCTACAATGAGCAGTTCTTC. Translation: CASSLQASLYNEQFF.

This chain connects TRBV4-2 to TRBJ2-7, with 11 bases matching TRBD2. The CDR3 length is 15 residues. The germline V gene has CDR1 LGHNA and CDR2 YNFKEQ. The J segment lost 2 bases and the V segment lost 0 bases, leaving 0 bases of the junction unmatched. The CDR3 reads CASSQELAGAYEQYF. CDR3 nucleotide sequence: TGTGCCAGCAGCCAAGAACTAGCGGGAGCCTACGAGCAGTACTTC.

The CDR3 region has the DNA TGTGCCAGCAGTGAATATGGCGGCAGGGGCTTAAACAATGAGCAGTTCTTC. Its protein product is CASSEYGGRGLNNEQFF. The chain combines TRBV25-1 with TRBJ2-1; maybe TRBD1 (6 bases). The V gene's germline CDR1 is MGHDK and CDR2 SYGVNS. CDR3 length equals 17 residues. V lost 0 bases, J lost 5 bases, and 17 bases lay in between.

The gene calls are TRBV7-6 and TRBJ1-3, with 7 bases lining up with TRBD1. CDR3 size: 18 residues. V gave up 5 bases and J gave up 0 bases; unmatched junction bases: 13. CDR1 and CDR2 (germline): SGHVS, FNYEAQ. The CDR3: CASSGTTGRRFSGNTIYF. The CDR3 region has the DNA TGTGCCAGCAGCGGAACGACAGGGCGCAGATTCTCTGGAAACACCATATATTTT.

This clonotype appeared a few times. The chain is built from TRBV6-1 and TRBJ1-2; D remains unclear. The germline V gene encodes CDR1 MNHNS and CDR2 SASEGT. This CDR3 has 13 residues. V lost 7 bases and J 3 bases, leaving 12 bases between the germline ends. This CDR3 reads CASNGGSYYGYTF. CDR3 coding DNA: TGTGCCAGCAACGGCGGCAGCTACTATGGCTACACCTTC.

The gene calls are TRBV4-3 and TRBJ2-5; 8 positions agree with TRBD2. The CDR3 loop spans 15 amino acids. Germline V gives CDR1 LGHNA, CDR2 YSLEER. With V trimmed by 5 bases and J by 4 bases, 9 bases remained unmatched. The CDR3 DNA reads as TGCGCCAGCAGCAGATCGGGGGGGGTAGGAGAGACCCAGTACTTC. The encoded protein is CASSRSGGVGETQYF.

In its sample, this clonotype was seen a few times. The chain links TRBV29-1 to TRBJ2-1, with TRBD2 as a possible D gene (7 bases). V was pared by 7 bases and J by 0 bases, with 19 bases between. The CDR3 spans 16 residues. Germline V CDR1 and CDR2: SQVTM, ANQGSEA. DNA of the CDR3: TGCAGCGCCCTCCGGAAGGGGGGGAGCTCCTACAATGAGCAGTTCTTC. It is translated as CSALRKGGSSYNEQFF.

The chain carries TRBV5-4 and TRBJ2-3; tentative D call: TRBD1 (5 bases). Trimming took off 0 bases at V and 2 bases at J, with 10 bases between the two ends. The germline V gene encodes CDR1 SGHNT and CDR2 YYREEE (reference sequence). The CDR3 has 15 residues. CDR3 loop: CASSLGGAPTDTQYF. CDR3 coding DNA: TGTGCCAGCAGCTTGGGTGGGGCTCCCACAGATACGCAGTATTTT.

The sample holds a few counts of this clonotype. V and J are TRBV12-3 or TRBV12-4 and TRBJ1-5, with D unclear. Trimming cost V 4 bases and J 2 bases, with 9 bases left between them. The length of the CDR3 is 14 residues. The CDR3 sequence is CASSSTVGNQPQHF. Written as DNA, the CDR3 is TGTGCCAGCAGTTCGACCGTGGGCAATCAGCCCCAGCATTTT.

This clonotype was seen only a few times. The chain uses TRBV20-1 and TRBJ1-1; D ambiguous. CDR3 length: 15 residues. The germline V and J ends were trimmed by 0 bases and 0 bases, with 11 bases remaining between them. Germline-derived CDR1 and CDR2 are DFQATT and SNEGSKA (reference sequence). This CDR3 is CSARDKEQLNTEAFF. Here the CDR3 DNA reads TGCAGTGCTAGAGATAAGGAACAGCTGAACACTGAAGCTTTCTTT.

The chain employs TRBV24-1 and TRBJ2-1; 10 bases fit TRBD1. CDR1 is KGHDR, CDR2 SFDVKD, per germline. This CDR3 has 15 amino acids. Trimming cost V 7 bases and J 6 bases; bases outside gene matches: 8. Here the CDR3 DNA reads TGTGCCACCAGACCGGGACAGGGGAGGTTCAATGAGCAGTTCTTC. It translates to CATRPGQGRFNEQFF.